Below are 19 T cell receptor beta chains sequenced from a single sample in a study of molecular identifiers for immune sequencing clone quantification. One entry per CDR3 protein, called by TCRdb with MiXCR from the PCR reads. The sample has roughly 320,000 distinct CDR3 sequences, about a quarter seen once. Sequenced input: naive CD8+ T cells from blood, with Jurkat cell RNA spiked in. Subset indicated: FACS-sorted CD8+CD4-CCR7+CD45RA+ naive T cells. The receptors were gathered from a human donor in good health. Some libraries in this study had Jurkat cell RNA spiked in.

The CDR3 DNA is TGTGCCAGCAGCCCCGGGACAGGGGGCCCGGAGACCCAGTACTTC. This sequence encodes CASSPGTGGPETQYF. V and J are TRBV5-3 and TRBJ2-5, with TRBD1 matching 12 bases. Being an ORF, TRBV5-3 has a function that is uncertain. The CDR3 is 15 residues long. The J segment lost 5 bases and the V segment lost 8 bases, leaving 10 bases of the junction unmatched.

The chain is built from TRBV4-1 and TRBJ2-1; perhaps TRBD1 as D (6 bases). Germline V gene sequence: CDR1 MGHRA, CDR2 YSYEKL. V shed 3 bases and J shed 7 bases, with 22 bases lying between them. The CDR3 has 17 amino acids. CDR3 DNA: TGCGCCAGCAGCCACATTGGGGGCGGTGGGGCTGGGAATGAGCAGTTCTTC. The encoded protein is CASSHIGGGGAGNEQFF.

This clonotype was recorded a few times. This chain connects TRBV7-2 to TRBJ2-7; 8 bases align to TRBD2. The CDR3 extends over 17 amino acids. CDR1 is SGHTA and CDR2 is FQGNSA in the germline V gene. After removal of 5 bases from V and 0 bases from J, the junction contained 12 bases not matched to a gene. CDR3 nucleotides: TGTGCCAGCAGCCAAGTCGGCGGGGGGCCAAGCTCCTACGAGCAGTACTTC. Amino acids: CASSQVGGGPSSYEQYF.

Points on this clonotype: A read error is possible here, since a much larger clone lies one base away. The conserved phenylalanine or tryptophan normally closing the CDR3 is absent here, so this likely arose from a read error. The CDR3 DNA sequence: TGTGCCAGCAGTGCCCTCCAGCGGACCACAGATACGCAGTATCTT. This encodes CASSALQRTTDTQYL. V and J are TRBV12-3 or TRBV12-4 and TRBJ2-3; tentatively, D is TRBD2 (5 bases). Trimming stripped 5 bases from V and 2 bases from J, with 14 bases between. CDR3 length: 15 residues.

This clonotype was detected a few times. The chain links TRBV7-9 to TRBJ1-4, with 7 positions matching TRBD1. V was pared by 1 base and J by 8 bases, with 4 bases of the junction left unmatched. From germline, CDR1 is SEHNR and CDR2 FQNEAQ (reference sequence). The CDR3 length is 14 residues. The DNA for the CDR3 is TGTGCCAGCAGCTTAGTTACAGGGGAGGAAAAACTGTTTTTT. It encodes CASSLVTGEEKLFF.

This clonotype came up a few times. This rearrangement joins TRBV7-8 to TRBJ2-4, with 10 positions matching TRBD2. V was clipped by 5 bases and J by 4 bases; unmatched bases: 11. This CDR3 spans 17 amino acids. Germline values: CDR1 SGHVS, CDR2 FQNEAQ. CDR3 protein: CASSKGSASGGKNIQYF. DNA for the CDR3: TGTGCCAGCAGCAAGGGGTCGGCTAGCGGGGGTAAAAACATTCAGTACTTC.

Worth noting for this clonotype: This clone may be a read error of a much larger clone one base away. The CDR3 region is CASSLVWGEPQYF. The DNA for the CDR3 is TGTGCCAGCAGTTTAGTTTGGGGGGAGCCCCAGTACTTC. This chain uses TRBV28 with TRBJ2-5; the D gene is possibly TRBD2 (6 bases). Germline V gene lookup returns CDR1 MDHEN and CDR2 SYDVKM. This CDR3 region has 13 residues. The V gene lost 2 bases and the J gene lost 9 bases, with 13 bases spanning the gap.

This clonotype was counted ten times or more. The chain has TRBV5-4 and TRBJ2-7; 7 bases map to TRBD1. Trimming removed 5 bases from V and 3 bases from J; junction bases left unmatched: 8. There are 14 residues in the CDR3. Germline CDR1 and CDR2: SGHNT and YYREEE (reference sequence). The DNA for the CDR3 is TGTGCCAGCAGTTTCGGACAGGAATTCTACGAGCAGTACTTC. Its translation is CASSFGQEFYEQYF.

The V call is TRBV12-3 or TRBV12-4, the J call TRBJ2-5; D may be TRBD2 (6 bases). CDR3 length equals 14 residues. Trimming cost V 3 bases and J 3 bases, with 11 bases left between them. As DNA, the CDR3 is TGTGCCAGCAGTTTTTTCGGGGGAGAAGAGACCCAGTACTTC. Its protein is CASSFFGGEETQYF.

Turning to this clonotype: A much larger clonotype is one base distant, so this may be a read error. The CDR3 region is CASSYYSPTDTQYF. CDR3 DNA sequence: TGTGCCAGCAGTTACTATTCTCCTACAGATACGCAGTATTTT. The chain uses TRBV6-5 and TRBJ2-3, with unresolved D. V was cut by 1 base and J by 3 bases, with 8 bases left in between. Germline loops: CDR1 MNHEY, CDR2 SVGAGI. The CDR3 has 14 amino acids.

This chain connects TRBV5-8 to TRBJ1-5; no reliable D call. Germline CDR1 is SGHTS and CDR2 is YDEGEE. This CDR3 is 10 amino acids long. Trimming cost V 4 bases and J 10 bases, with 6 bases left between them. CDR3 nucleotide sequence: TGTGCCAGCAGCCCAGGACCCCAGCATTTT. It specifies CASSPGPQHF. The whole variable domain, filled in from reference TRBV5-8 and TRBJ1-5, reads EAGVTQSPTHLIKTRGQQATLRCSPISGHTSVYWYQQALGLGLQFLLWYDEGEERNRGNFPPRFSGRQFPNYSSELNVNALELEDSALYLCASSPGPQHFGDGTRLSIL.

With regard to this clonotype: Relative to the germline gene, one junction end is altered; a read error may explain this. The V gene is TRBV20-1, the J gene TRBJ2-7; D call uncertain. The CDR3 totals 13 residues. Per germline, CDR1 DFQATT and CDR2 SNEGSKA (reference sequence). The CDR3 region is CSARSKSSYVQYF. CDR3 in DNA: TGCAGTGCGCGGTCTAAATCTTCCTACGTGCAGTACTTC.

In its sample, this clonotype was seen many times. V is TRBV5-6 and J is TRBJ1-1, with 7 bases matching TRBD1. In germline, CDR1 is SGHDT, CDR2 YYEEEE. The V gene end was trimmed by 5 bases and the J gene end by 5 bases; junction bases not matched to a gene: 9. The CDR3 is 14 residues long. This CDR3 reads CASSPDRVGTEAFF. The CDR3 nucleotides are TGTGCCAGCAGTCCTGACAGGGTCGGAACTGAAGCTTTCTTT.

Concerning this clonotype: The junction shows a germline mismatch at one end, possibly a read error. The chain carries TRBV4-1 and TRBJ1-4; D gene unclear. This CDR3 has 16 residues. Germline CDR1 MGHRA, CDR2 YSYEKL. The CDR3 spells CACSQATDLWAEKLFF. CDR3 DNA sequence: TGCGCCTGCAGCCAAGCCACGGACCTTTGGGCGGAAAAACTGTTTTTT.

This clonotype came up a few times. This chain connects TRBV2 to TRBJ2-3, with 8 bases fitting TRBD1. The germline gives CDR1 SNHLY, CDR2 FYNNEI. The CDR3 loop spans 17 amino acids. V lost 3 bases to trimming and J lost 4 bases; unmatched junction nucleotides: 12. CDR3 DNA sequence: TGTGCCAGCAGTGAGGTTTCAGGGGGCCGGTATGCAGATACGCAGTATTTT. Protein product: CASSEVSGGRYADTQYF.

This clonotype has just a few counts. The chain recombines TRBV6-1 with TRBJ2-6; D remains unclear. Trimming removed 8 bases at V and 2 bases at J, with 10 bases between. The CDR3 has 14 residues. Germline V CDR1 and CDR2: MNHNS, SASEGT. The CDR3 nucleotides are TGTGCCAGCCGGACGACGACTGGGGCCAACGTCCTGACTTTC. This encodes CASRTTTGANVLTF.

The chain recombines TRBV9 with TRBJ1-1, with D possibly matching TRBD1 (5 bases). V was cut by 5 bases and J by 1 base, with 12 bases left in between. The CDR3 loop spans 14 amino acids. Germline values: CDR1 SGDLS, CDR2 YYNGEE. CDR3 bases: TGTGCCAGCAGGGAACTGACAGAGAACACTGAAGCTTTCTTT. Its protein product is CASRELTENTEAFF.

The chain uses TRBV10-3 and TRBJ2-7; 9 bases are a match to TRBD2. Germline V gene sequence: CDR1 ENHRY, CDR2 SYGVKD. The ends lost 0 bases at V and 6 bases at J; junction bases unmatched: 6. The CDR3 length is 15 residues. The CDR3 DNA reads TGTGCCATCAGTGAGTCGGGGTTAGCGGGAGTCGAGCAGTACTTC. Translation: CAISESGLAGVEQYF.

This clonotype was seen many times. The gene calls are TRBV29-1 and TRBJ1-1, with 8 bases lining up with TRBD1. V lost 6 bases, J lost 4 bases, and 16 bases stayed unmatched. The length of the CDR3 is 16 residues. Germline-derived CDR1 and CDR2 are SQVTM and ANQGSEA. CDR3 DNA sequence: TGCAGCGTCCGAAGTCCCGGGACAGGTCTGAGCACTGAAGCTTTCTTT. Protein: CSVRSPGTGLSTEAFF.